The present T cell receptor beta chain was sequenced within a study of blood T cell repertoires in COVID-19. Whole-study context: Acute and convalescent COVID-19 samples came from the United States, Italy and Spain. The analysed material was cDNA or gDNA that came from T cells, B-cell-depleted T cells, or PBMCs.

The method was immunoSEQ multiplex PCR; TCRdb's version includes in-frame clones alone and lacks a portion of them. This sample carries around 150,000 clones, more than 75% of them seen once, and the ten largest clones take about 4%. The CDR3 has 11 residues. Germline V gene data show CDR1 as SQVTM and CDR2 as ANQGSEA. Trimming shortened V by 3 bases and J by 6 bases, and 6 bases separated the two germline ends. The specimen sequenced was peripheral blood. This TCR was recovered from a man in his sixties with acute or convalescent COVID-19. This chain connects TRBV29-1 to TRBJ2-1; D uncertain. The CDR3 loop reads CSVEEFNEQFF. CDR3 DNA sequence: TGCAGCGTTGAGGAGTTCAATGAGCAGTTCTTC.